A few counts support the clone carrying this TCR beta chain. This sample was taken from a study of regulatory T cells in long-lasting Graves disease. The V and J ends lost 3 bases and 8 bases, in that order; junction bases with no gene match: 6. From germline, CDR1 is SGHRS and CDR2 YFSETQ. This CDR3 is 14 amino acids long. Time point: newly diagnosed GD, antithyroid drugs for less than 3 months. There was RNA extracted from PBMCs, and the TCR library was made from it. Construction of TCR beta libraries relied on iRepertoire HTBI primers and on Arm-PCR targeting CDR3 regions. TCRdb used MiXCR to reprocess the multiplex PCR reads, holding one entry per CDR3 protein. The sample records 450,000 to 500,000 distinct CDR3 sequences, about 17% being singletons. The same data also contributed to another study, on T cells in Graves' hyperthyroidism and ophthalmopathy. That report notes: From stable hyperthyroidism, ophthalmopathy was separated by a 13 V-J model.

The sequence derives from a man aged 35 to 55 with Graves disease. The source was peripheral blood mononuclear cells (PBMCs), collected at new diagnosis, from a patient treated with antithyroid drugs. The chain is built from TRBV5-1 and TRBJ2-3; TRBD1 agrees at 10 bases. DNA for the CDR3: TGCGCCAGCAGCTCGGACAGGGGGTGGAGTACGCAGTATTTT. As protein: CASSSDRGWSTQYF.